This TCR beta chain was documented in a study of blood T cell repertoires in COVID-19. Study at large: Material from acute and convalescent COVID-19 was sourced from the United States, Italy and Spain. From T cells, B-cell-depleted T cells, or PBMCs came the material, which was cDNA or gDNA.

The repertoire was sequenced with immunoSEQ multiplex PCR; TCRdb's copy has only in-frame clones and lacks some. Of under 150,000 clones listed, under 90% are singletons. Sequenced material: peripheral blood. The TCR sequence derives from a woman between 55 and 75 years old with active or convalescent COVID-19.

The CDR3 sequence is CASSPGLAEGYEQYF. The CDR3 DNA reads as TGTGCCAGCAGCCCAGGACTAGCGGAAGGCTACGAGCAGTACTTC. The rearrangement joins TRBV5-6 to TRBJ2-7; 10 nucleotides line up with TRBD2. The V and J ends lost 4 bases and 3 bases, in that order; junction bases with no gene match: 7. The length of the CDR3 is 15 residues. Germline CDR1 SGHDT, CDR2 YYEEEE.